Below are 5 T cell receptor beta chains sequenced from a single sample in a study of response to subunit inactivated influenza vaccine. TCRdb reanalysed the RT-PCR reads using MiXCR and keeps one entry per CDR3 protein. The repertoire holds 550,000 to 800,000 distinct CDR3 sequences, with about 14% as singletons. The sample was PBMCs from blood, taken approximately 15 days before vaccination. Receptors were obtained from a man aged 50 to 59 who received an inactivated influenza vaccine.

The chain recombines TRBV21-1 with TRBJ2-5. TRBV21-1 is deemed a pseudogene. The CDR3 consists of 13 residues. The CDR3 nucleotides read TGTGCCAGCAGCAAAGCCGCTGCAGAGACCCAGTACTTC. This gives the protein CASSKAAAETQYF.

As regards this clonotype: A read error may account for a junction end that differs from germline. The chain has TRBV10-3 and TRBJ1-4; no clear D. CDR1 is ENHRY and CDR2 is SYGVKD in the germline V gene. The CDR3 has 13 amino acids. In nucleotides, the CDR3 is TGTGCCATCAGTGAGCTATCTAATGGAAAACTGTTTTTT. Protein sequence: CAISELSNGKLFF.

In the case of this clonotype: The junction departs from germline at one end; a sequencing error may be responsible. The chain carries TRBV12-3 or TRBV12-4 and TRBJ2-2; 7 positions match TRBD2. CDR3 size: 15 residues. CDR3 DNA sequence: TGTGCCAGCAGCCGTGGACTAGTGGCCACCGAGGAGCTGTTTTTT. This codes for CASSRGLVATEELFF.

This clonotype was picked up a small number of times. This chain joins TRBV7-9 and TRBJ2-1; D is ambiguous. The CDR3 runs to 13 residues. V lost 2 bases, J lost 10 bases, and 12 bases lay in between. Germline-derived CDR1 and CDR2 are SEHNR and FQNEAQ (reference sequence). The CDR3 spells CASSLPGPKEQFF. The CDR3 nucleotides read TGTGCCAGCAGCTTACCCGGACCAAAAGAGCAGTTCTTC. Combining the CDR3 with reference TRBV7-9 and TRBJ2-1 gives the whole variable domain DTGVSQNPRHKITKRGQNVTFRCDPISEHNRLYWYRQTLGQGPEFLTYFQNEAQLEKSRLLSDRFSAERPKGSFSTLEIQRTEQGDSAMYLCASSLPGPKEQFFGPGTRLTVL.

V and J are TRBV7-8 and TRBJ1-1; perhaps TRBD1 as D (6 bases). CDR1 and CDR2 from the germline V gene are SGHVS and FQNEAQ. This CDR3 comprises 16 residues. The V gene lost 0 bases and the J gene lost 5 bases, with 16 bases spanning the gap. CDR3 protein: CASSLARFRGRTEAFF. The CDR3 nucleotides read TGTGCCAGCAGCTTAGCGCGATTCAGGGGTCGGACTGAAGCTTTCTTT.